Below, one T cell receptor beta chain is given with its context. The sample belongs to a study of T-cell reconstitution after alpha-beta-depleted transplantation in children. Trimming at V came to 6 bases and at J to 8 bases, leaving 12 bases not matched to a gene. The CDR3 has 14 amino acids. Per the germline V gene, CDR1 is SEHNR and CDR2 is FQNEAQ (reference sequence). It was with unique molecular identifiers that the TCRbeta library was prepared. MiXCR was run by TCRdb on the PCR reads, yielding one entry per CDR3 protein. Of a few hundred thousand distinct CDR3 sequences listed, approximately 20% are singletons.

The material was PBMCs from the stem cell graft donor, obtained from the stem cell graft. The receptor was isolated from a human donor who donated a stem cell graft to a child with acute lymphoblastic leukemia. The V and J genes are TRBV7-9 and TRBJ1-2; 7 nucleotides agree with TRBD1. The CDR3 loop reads CASSPIQGLEGYTF. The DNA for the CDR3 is TGTGCCAGCAGTCCGATACAGGGGTTGGAAGGCTACACCTTC.